This entry is about one TCR beta chain. The table came from immunoSEQ multiplex PCR; TCRdb's copy has only in-frame clones and leaves some out. Among about 20,000 clones listed, roughly 89% were seen once. This specimen belongs to a study of blood T cell repertoires in COVID-19. CDR1 and CDR2 from the germline V gene are LNHDA and SQIVND (reference sequence). This CDR3 comprises 17 residues. Trimming stripped 4 bases from V and 4 bases from J, with 17 bases between. The V and J genes are TRBV19 and TRBJ2-6, with D unclear. The sequence was obtained from a woman aged 60 to 75 with active COVID-19. Sample: peripheral blood. The CDR3 DNA follows: TGTGCCAGTAGTAGGTCACTGACCAGGCTGGGGGCCAACGTCCTGACTTTC. Amino acids: CASSRSLTRLGANVLTF.